The source of this T cell receptor beta chain is a study of cytomegalovirus exposure and HLA in healthy donors. Vbeta (60) and Jbeta (13) primers were used in the PCR. This table comes from immunoSEQ multiplex PCR, and its TCRdb copy is limited to in-frame clones, with some not included. The data show 75,000 to 100,000 clones, under 9% seen once. There are 13 residues in the CDR3. Trimming took 6 bases from V and 4 from J; bases not matched to a gene: 5. The germline CDR1 and CDR2 sequences are SQVTM and ANQGSEA. The sequencing input was PBMCs. The TCR comes from a man in his fifties in good health and CMV-seronegative. This rearrangement joins TRBV29-1 to TRBJ2-2, with 7 bases lining up with TRBD2. CDR3 nucleotide sequence: TGCAGCGTAGCGGGGACTGCCACCGGGGAGCTGTTTTTT. Translated, it gives CSVAGTATGELFF.